The next 4 T cell receptor beta chains were all read from a single sample in a study of read filtering for tumor transcriptome and immune sequencing. This library used roughly 400 ng RNA and molecular barcoded adaptors spanning alpha/delta and beta/gamma chains. From the reads, TCRdb called clonotypes with MiXCR, one entry per CDR3 protein. The sample comprises around 41,000 distinct CDR3 sequences, 10% to 15% of which are singletons, and about 38% rests with the top ten. Specimen: a population of CD138-negative cells sorted from bone marrow. The receptors originated from a donor older than 35 with multiple myeloma.

Ten or more counts support this clonotype. In nucleotides, the CDR3 is TGTGCCAGCAGCACCACTAGCGGGGGGGTAATGGATACGCAGTATTTT. This gives the protein CASSTTSGGVMDTQYF. This chain links TRBV7-9 with TRBJ2-3, with 13 positions matching TRBD2. This CDR3 is 16 amino acids long. V lost 5 bases to trimming and J lost 6 bases; unmatched junction nucleotides: 8. CDR1 and CDR2 from the germline V gene are SEHNR and FQNEAQ (reference sequence).

This clonotype appeared many times. The chain is built from TRBV5-1 and TRBJ2-7; tentatively, D is TRBD1 (6 bases). Germline CDR1 and CDR2: SGHRS and YFSETQ. V dropped 4 bases and J dropped 6 bases, with 11 bases sitting between them. The CDR3 has 12 amino acids. The CDR3 sequence is CASSGGGSEQYF. In DNA, the CDR3 is TGCGCCAGCAGCGGGGGCGGCTCCGAGCAGTACTTC.

This clonotype came up many times. CDR3 sequence reads: CSAARTGTNEAFF. The DNA of the CDR3 is TGCAGTGCTGCCCGGACGGGAACAAACGAAGCTTTCTTT. This chain connects TRBV20-1 to TRBJ1-1; D uncertain. Germline V gives CDR1 DFQATT, CDR2 SNEGSKA (reference sequence). V was clipped by 5 bases and J by 8 bases, with 18 bases between them. The length of the CDR3 is 13 residues.

This clonotype was detected only a few times. The chain links TRBV18 to TRBJ2-2, with D hard to call. Germline V gene data show CDR1 as KGHSH and CDR2 as LQKENI. With 5 bases removed from V and 4 bases from J, the gap between germline ends came to 11 bases. The CDR3 covers 14 residues. In DNA form, the CDR3 reads TGTGCCAGCTCAGATATGCCATTCACCGGGGAGCTGTTTTTT. Protein: CASSDMPFTGELFF.